This T cell receptor beta chain was identified in a study of blood T cell repertoires in COVID-19. Whole-study context: Some COVID-19 samples were acute and others convalescent; all came from the United States, Italy and Spain. Sample material is recorded as cDNA or gDNA derived from T cells, B-cell-depleted T cells, or PBMCs.

Per the study methods: Quantification of nucleated cells was approximated via reference gene primer amplification. Sequencing used immunoSEQ multiplex PCR; TCRdb keeps in-frame clones, though not all of them. From that table come the V and J calls and clone size; the DNA was used to work out D and trimming. This sample carries 200,000 to 300,000 clones, 70% to 90% of them seen once, and the ten largest clones take 5.5% to 7.5%. The length of the CDR3 is 17 residues. J gave up 8 bases and V 6 bases, and 16 bases lay outside the gene matches. Germline V gives CDR1 MDHEN, CDR2 SYDVKM. The clonotype originates from a woman aged 55-70 years with active or convalescent COVID-19. Sequencing was carried out using peripheral blood. This rearrangement joins TRBV28 to TRBJ2-1; 10 nucleotides match TRBD2. The CDR3 reads CASRPIAAGGEVDEQFF. CDR3 nucleotides: TGTGCCAGCAGACCAATTGCAGCGGGGGGGGAGGTTGATGAGCAGTTCTTC.